The sequence of this T cell receptor beta chain was determined in a study of metastatic and nonmetastatic thyroid tumors. Study at large: Across peripheral blood and tumor or nodule tissue samples taken from malignant and benign thyroid patients, the repertoires were compared with one another. Broader study findings: Within blood and tumor, benign nodules reportedly had significantly lower TCR beta diversity than malignant thyroid tumors did.

This clone showed up many times. Its antigen remains unidentified. V was clipped by 4 bases and J by 7 bases, with 15 bases between them. In germline, CDR1 is SGHNT, CDR2 YYREEE (reference sequence). The CDR3 has 14 residues. Thyroid surgery was performed in patients who had received no treatment beforehand. In the original workflow: Across clinicopathological groups, CDR3 differences served as the basis for building a distant-metastasis classifier for papillary thyroid cancer. From the PCR reads, TCRdb re-called clones with MiXCR. The V and J calls here are based on TCRdb, not the publication. Found here are about 69,000 clones, approximately 15% of them singletons; the top ten hold about 6%.

The receptor comes from a male donor with papillary thyroid cancer or a benign thyroid nodule (not recorded which). Some clones in this sample may be carry-over from other donors' samples. The chain combines TRBV5-4 with TRBJ2-1; a possible D gene is TRBD1 (5 bases). The sample consisted of blood. CDR3 loop: CASSPGPRVNEQFF. The DNA for the CDR3 is TGTGCCAGCAGCCCAGGGCCCAGGGTAAATGAGCAGTTCTTC.